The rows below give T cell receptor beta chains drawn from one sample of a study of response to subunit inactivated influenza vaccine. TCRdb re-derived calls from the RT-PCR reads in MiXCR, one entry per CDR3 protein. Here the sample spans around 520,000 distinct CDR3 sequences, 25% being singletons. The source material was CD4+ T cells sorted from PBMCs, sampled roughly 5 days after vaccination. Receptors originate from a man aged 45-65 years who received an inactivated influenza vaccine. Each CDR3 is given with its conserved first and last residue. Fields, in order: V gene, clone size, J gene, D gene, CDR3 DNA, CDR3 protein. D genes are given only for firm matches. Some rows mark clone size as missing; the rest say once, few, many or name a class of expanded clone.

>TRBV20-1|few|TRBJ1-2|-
TGCAGTGCTAGCGTGCGGGGGTCTGGCTACACCTTC
CSASVRGSGYTF
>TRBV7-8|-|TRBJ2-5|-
TGTGCCAGCAGCTTCACAGGCACAGAGACCCAGTACTTC
CASSFTGTETQYF
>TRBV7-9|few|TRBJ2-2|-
TGTGCCAGCAGCAAAACACGGGGCTACGGTTTCACCGGGGAGCTGTTTTTT
CASSKTRGYGFTGELFF
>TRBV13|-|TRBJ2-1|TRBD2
TGTGCCAGCAGCTCACGTGCTAGCGGCTCGAGATACAATGAGCAGTTCTTC
CASSSRASGSRYNEQFF
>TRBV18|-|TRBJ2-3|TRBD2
TGTGCCAGCTCCCGACCGGGACTAGCGGGCTCAGATACGCAGTATTTT
CASSRPGLAGSDTQYF
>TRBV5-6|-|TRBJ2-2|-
TGTGCCAGCAGCCCCCGAAGCAACCAGGGATTGGAGCTGTTTTTT
CASSPRSNQGLELFF
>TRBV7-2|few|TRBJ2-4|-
TGTGCCAGCAGCCCCACAGCAGCTCAGAAAAACATTCAGTACTTC
CASSPTAAQKNIQYF
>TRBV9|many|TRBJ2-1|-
TGTGCCAGCAGCCCCGGTGGGCGGCGGAATGAGCAGTTCTTC
CASSPGGRRNEQFF
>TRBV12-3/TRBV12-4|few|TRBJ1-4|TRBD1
TGTGCCAGCAGTCGGACAGGGGGATGGGAAGAAAAACTGTTTTTT
CASSRTGGWEEKLFF
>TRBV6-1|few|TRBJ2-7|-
TGTGCCAGCAGTGTACGGGCCCCACTCGACTACGAGCAGTACTTC
CASSVRAPLDYEQYF
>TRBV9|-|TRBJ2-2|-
TGTGCCAGCAGCGCGAGCCGACAGAACACCGGGGAGCTGTTTTTT
CASSASRQNTGELFF
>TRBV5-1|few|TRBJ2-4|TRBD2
TGCGCCAGCAGCTCGGGACTAGCGGGACTGGTGGCCAAAAACATTCAGTACTTC
CASSSGLAGLVAKNIQYF
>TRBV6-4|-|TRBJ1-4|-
TGTGCCAGACAGGGTTTCAATGAAAAACTGTTTTTT
CARQGFNEKLFF
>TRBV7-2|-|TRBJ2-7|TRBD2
TGTGCCAGCAGCTTACGGCCTAGCGGACTCTACGAGCAGTACTTC
CASSLRPSGLYEQYF
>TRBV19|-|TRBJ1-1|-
TGTGCCAGTAGTATAGATCGACGTCTCACTGAAGCTTTCTTT
CASSIDRRLTEAFF
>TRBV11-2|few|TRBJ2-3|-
TGTGCCAGCAGCTTAGAACCAGCGGCCACAGATACGCAGTATTTT
CASSLEPAATDTQYF
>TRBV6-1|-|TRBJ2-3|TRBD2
TGTGCCAGCAGTGAGCGGGGGGGGCGGGATACGCAGTATTTT
CASSERGGRDTQYF
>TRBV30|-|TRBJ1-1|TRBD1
TGTGCCTGGAGAAGGACAGGAGGAACTGAAGCTTTCTTT
CAWRRTGGTEAFF
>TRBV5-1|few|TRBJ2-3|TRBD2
TGCGCCAGCAGCTTGGGTCTAGGACTAGCGACGGCAGATACGCAGTATTTT
CASSLGLGLATADTQYF
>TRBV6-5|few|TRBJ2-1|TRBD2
TGTGCCAGCAGTTATTCAAGCGGGGGGACGTATAGTGAGCAGTTCTTC
CASSYSSGGTYSEQFF
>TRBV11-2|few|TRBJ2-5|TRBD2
TGTGCCAGCAGCCGTCATTCCCCGGGACTAGCGGGAGTGACGGAGACCCAGTACTTC
CASSRHSPGLAGVTETQYF
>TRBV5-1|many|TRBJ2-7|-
TGCGCCAGCCGACCCCAGGACAGCTCCTACGAGCAGTACTTC
CASRPQDSSYEQYF
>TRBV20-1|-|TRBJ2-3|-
TGCAGTGCTAGAGATACACGGGAGCCCGATACGCAGTATTTT
CSARDTREPDTQYF
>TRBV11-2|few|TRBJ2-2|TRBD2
TGTGCCAGCAGCTTAGGCGGGACTAGCGGAACGAACACCGGGGAGCTGTTTTTT
CASSLGGTSGTNTGELFF
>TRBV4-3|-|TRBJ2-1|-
TGCGCCAGCAGCCAGGAGTTAGGGGAATACAATGAGCAGTTCTTC
CASSQELGEYNEQFF
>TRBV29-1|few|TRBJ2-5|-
TGCAGCGTTGAAGTTGGGCAGGGGGAGACCCAGTACTTC
CSVEVGQGETQYF